This T cell receptor (beta chain) was sequenced for a study of cytomegalovirus exposure and HLA in healthy donors. Study observations and caveats: After further analysis at a later stage, some 15,000 TCR beta sequences were associated with HLA alleles at 0.05 false discovery rate. TCR beta chain V- and J-gene trimming was linked, in a later analysis, to a missense variant in DCLRE1C. Earlier results showed most TCR beta V segments being productive about 87% or about 30% of the time. In a later analysis, TCR association rates varied by HLA locus: DRB1 most, HLA-C fewest.

Details on this clone: Its antigen remains unidentified.

Use of 60 Vbeta and 13 Jbeta primers characterized the PCR. Method: immunoSEQ multiplex PCR; TCRdb's copy keeps in-frame clones and lacks some. Counted here are 130,000 or so clones, about 70% occurring once; the ten biggest clones make up roughly 7.2%. The clonotype comes from a male donor in good health and CMV-seronegative. Sequencing input: PBMCs.

The CDR3 DNA reads TGTGCCAGCAGCTTAGCGGGAGGACTCAATGAGCAGTTCTTC. It codes for CASSLAGGLNEQFF. The chain combines TRBV7-9 with TRBJ2-1; D is perhaps TRBD2 (6 bases). V lost 0 bases to trimming and J lost 6 bases, with 9 bases between them. This CDR3 contains 14 residues. Germline lookup yields CDR1 SEHNR and CDR2 FQNEAQ (reference sequence). The entire variable domain, with the rest obtained from reference TRBV7-9 and TRBJ2-1, is as follows: DTGVSQNPRHKITKRGQNVTFRCDPISEHNRLYWYRQTLGQGPEFLTYFQNEAQLEKSRLLSDRFSAERPKGSFSTLEIQRTEQGDSAMYLCASSLAGGLNEQFFGPGTRLTVL.